A selection of T cell receptor beta chains follows, all from one sample in a study of T-cell reconstitution after alpha-beta-depleted transplantation in children. Via MiXCR, TCRdb re-called the PCR reads, giving one row per CDR3 protein. The sample has roughly 400,000 distinct CDR3 sequences, over 40% seen once. The sample was PBMCs, taken before TCRalphabeta/CD19-depleted stem cell transplant. The receptors were sampled from a girl aged 2-10 years with aplastic anemia, due to receive a stem cell transplant. CDR3s include the opening cysteine and the closing phenylalanine or tryptophan. The D gene is left open where the match is weak. Size is stated for part of the rows, as once, few or many counts, or as a class when the clone is expanded.

V gene: TRBV10-1
J gene: TRBJ2-2
clone size: NA
D gene: NA
CDR3 protein: CASSEERGWFTGELFF
CDR3 DNA: TGCGCCAGCAGTGAGGAAAGGGGTTGGTTCACCGGGGAGCTGTTTTTT

V gene: TRBV20-1
J gene: TRBJ2-7
clone size: NA
D gene: NA
CDR3 protein: CSARGRAGNSYEQYF
CDR3 DNA: TGCAGTGCTAGAGGGAGGGCAGGAAATTCCTACGAGCAGTACTTC

V gene: TRBV7-2
J gene: TRBJ2-3
clone size: many
D gene: NA
CDR3 protein: CASSFARGDTQYF
CDR3 DNA: TGTGCCAGCAGTTTTGCACGCGGAGATACGCAGTATTTT

V gene: TRBV6-5
J gene: TRBJ2-3
clone size: NA
D gene: TRBD1
CDR3 protein: CASSYSDREQLSTDTQYF
CDR3 DNA: TGTGCCAGCAGTTACTCAGACAGGGAGCAACTTAGCACAGATACGCAGTATTTT

V gene: TRBV25-1
J gene: TRBJ2-1
clone size: NA
D gene: TRBD2
CDR3 protein: CASSDRLAASYNEQFF
CDR3 DNA: TGTGCCAGCAGTGATCGTCTAGCGGCCTCCTACAATGAGCAGTTCTTC

V gene: TRBV12-3/TRBV12-4
J gene: TRBJ1-6
clone size: NA
D gene: NA
CDR3 protein: CASSLAGGGPPLHF
CDR3 DNA: TGTGCCAGCAGTTTAGCGGGTGGGGGGCCACCCCTCCACTTT

V gene: TRBV7-9
J gene: TRBJ2-1
clone size: NA
D gene: NA
CDR3 protein: CASSTPLGDEQFF
CDR3 DNA: TGTGCCAGCAGTACCCCGTTGGGCGATGAGCAGTTCTTC

V gene: TRBV10-3
J gene: TRBJ1-4
clone size: few
D gene: NA
CDR3 protein: CAISETLATNEKLFF
CDR3 DNA: TGTGCCATCAGTGAGACACTCGCAACTAATGAAAAACTGTTTTTT

V gene: TRBV5-1
J gene: TRBJ1-5
clone size: NA
D gene: NA
CDR3 protein: CASSPDPVGGNQPQHF
CDR3 DNA: TGCGCCAGCAGCCCGGACCCCGTAGGGGGCAATCAGCCCCAGCATTTT

V gene: TRBV4-1
J gene: TRBJ2-3
clone size: NA
D gene: TRBD1
CDR3 protein: CASSQGSLGQGVGTDTQYF
CDR3 DNA: TGCGCCAGCAGCCAAGGGAGTTTGGGACAGGGAGTAGGCACAGATACGCAGTATTTT

V gene: TRBV10-3
J gene: TRBJ2-5
clone size: NA
D gene: TRBD1
CDR3 protein: CAISGTGVEETQYF
CDR3 DNA: TGTGCCATCAGCGGGACAGGGGTGGAAGAGACCCAGTACTTC

V gene: TRBV28
J gene: TRBJ2-2
clone size: NA
D gene: NA
CDR3 protein: CASCSERWSGELFF
CDR3 DNA: TGTGCCAGCTGTTCCGAACGTTGGTCGGGGGAGCTGTTTTTT

V gene: TRBV5-1
J gene: TRBJ1-2
clone size: NA
D gene: NA
CDR3 protein: CASSVTSVAGYTF
CDR3 DNA: TGCGCCAGCAGCGTGACATCTGTGGCTGGCTACACCTTC

V gene: TRBV10-3
J gene: TRBJ2-1
clone size: NA
D gene: NA
CDR3 protein: CAISDPALEQFF
CDR3 DNA: TGTGCCATCAGTGACCCGGCCCTTGAGCAGTTCTTC

V gene: TRBV6-2/TRBV6-3
J gene: TRBJ2-3
clone size: NA
D gene: NA
CDR3 protein: CATTEWRVIPTDTQYF
CDR3 DNA: TGTGCCACCACCGAATGGCGGGTGATCCCCACAGATACGCAGTATTTT

V gene: TRBV14
J gene: TRBJ2-6
clone size: few
D gene: NA
CDR3 protein: CASSLTAGANVLTF
CDR3 DNA: TGTGCCAGCAGCCTGACAGCGGGGGCCAACGTCCTGACTTTC

V gene: TRBV30
J gene: TRBJ2-7
clone size: many
D gene: NA
CDR3 protein: CAWSVNLRDEQYF
CDR3 DNA: TGTGCCTGGAGTGTAAATTTGCGGGACGAGCAGTACTTC

V gene: TRBV7-6
J gene: TRBJ1-2
clone size: NA
D gene: TRBD1
CDR3 protein: CASSTGQGWGYTF
CDR3 DNA: TGTGCCAGCAGCACCGGACAGGGTTGGGGCTACACCTTC

V gene: TRBV12-3/TRBV12-4
J gene: TRBJ1-1
clone size: NA
D gene: NA
CDR3 protein: CASMETGYMNTEAFF
CDR3 DNA: TGTGCCAGCATGGAGACAGGTTACATGAACACTGAAGCTTTCTTT

V gene: TRBV20-1
J gene: TRBJ2-1
clone size: NA
D gene: NA
CDR3 protein: CSASIELGWTLNEQFF
CDR3 DNA: TGCAGTGCTAGTATTGAGCTGGGATGGACATTGAATGAGCAGTTCTTC

V gene: TRBV6-5
J gene: TRBJ2-1
clone size: NA
D gene: NA
CDR3 protein: CASSYSSGWNEQFF
CDR3 DNA: TGTGCCAGCAGTTACTCCTCAGGGTGGAATGAGCAGTTCTTC

V gene: TRBV15
J gene: TRBJ2-3
clone size: NA
D gene: TRBD1
CDR3 protein: CATSRQGARNTQYF
CDR3 DNA: TGTGCCACCAGCAGACAGGGGGCGCGGAATACGCAGTATTTT

V gene: TRBV28
J gene: TRBJ1-5
clone size: few
D gene: NA
CDR3 protein: CASSFRGRGNNQPQHF
CDR3 DNA: TGTGCCAGCAGTTTCCGGGGGCGCGGGAACAATCAGCCCCAGCATTTT

V gene: TRBV12-3/TRBV12-4
J gene: TRBJ2-5
clone size: NA
D gene: NA
CDR3 protein: CASSFLAQETQYF
CDR3 DNA: TGTGCCAGCAGTTTCCTCGCGCAAGAGACCCAGTACTTC

V gene: TRBV7-2
J gene: TRBJ2-7
clone size: few
D gene: TRBD2
CDR3 protein: CASSSLSGGGQQYF
CDR3 DNA: TGTGCCAGCAGCTCCCTTAGCGGGGGAGGCCAGCAGTACTTC

V gene: TRBV4-3
J gene: TRBJ2-4
clone size: few
D gene: TRBD1
CDR3 protein: CASSQKGIGTENIQYF
CDR3 DNA: TGCGCCAGCAGCCAAAAGGGAATCGGGACAGAAAACATTCAGTACTTC

V gene: TRBV4-2
J gene: TRBJ2-3
clone size: many
D gene: NA
CDR3 protein: CASSQEWSRVRDTQYF
CDR3 DNA: TGTGCCAGCAGCCAAGAGTGGTCTAGGGTGAGAGATACGCAGTATTTT

V gene: TRBV10-3
J gene: TRBJ2-3
clone size: NA
D gene: TRBD2
CDR3 protein: CAISVGTSGRAGDTQYF
CDR3 DNA: TGTGCCATCAGTGTCGGGACTAGCGGGAGGGCTGGAGATACGCAGTATTTT

V gene: TRBV7-8
J gene: TRBJ2-3
clone size: NA
D gene: NA
CDR3 protein: CASSFRETTDTQYF
CDR3 DNA: TGTGCCAGCAGCTTTCGCGAGACCACAGATACGCAGTATTTT

V gene: TRBV5-1
J gene: TRBJ2-1
clone size: NA
D gene: TRBD2
CDR3 protein: CASSLTSGGTYNEQFF
CDR3 DNA: TGCGCCAGCAGCTTGACTAGCGGGGGCACGTACAATGAGCAGTTCTTC

V gene: TRBV15
J gene: TRBJ2-3
clone size: NA
D gene: TRBD2
CDR3 protein: CATSRGKSGMLTDTQYF
CDR3 DNA: TGTGCCACCAGCAGAGGGAAGAGCGGGATGCTCACAGATACGCAGTATTTT

V gene: TRBV28
J gene: TRBJ1-2
clone size: NA
D gene: NA
CDR3 protein: CASTTDRWNGYTF
CDR3 DNA: TGTGCCAGCACCACGGACCGTTGGAATGGCTACACCTTC

V gene: TRBV5-1
J gene: TRBJ2-2
clone size: NA
D gene: NA
CDR3 protein: CASSRQANTGELFF
CDR3 DNA: TGCGCCAGCAGCCGACAGGCTAACACCGGGGAGCTGTTTTTT

V gene: TRBV12-3/TRBV12-4
J gene: TRBJ2-1
clone size: NA
D gene: TRBD1
CDR3 protein: CASSLGQGNSYNEQFF
CDR3 DNA: TGTGCCAGCAGCCTCGGACAGGGAAACTCCTACAATGAGCAGTTCTTC

V gene: TRBV20-1
J gene: TRBJ2-3
clone size: few
D gene: NA
CDR3 protein: CSASAGDPDTQYF
CDR3 DNA: TGCAGTGCCTCCGCAGGGGATCCAGATACGCAGTATTTT

V gene: TRBV15
J gene: TRBJ2-7
clone size: NA
D gene: NA
CDR3 protein: CATSRGPDGRGGAEQYF
CDR3 DNA: TGTGCCACCAGCAGAGGACCTGACGGACGCGGCGGGGCCGAGCAGTACTTC

V gene: TRBV11-2
J gene: TRBJ2-7
clone size: many
D gene: NA
CDR3 protein: CASSLELSSGYEQYF
CDR3 DNA: TGTGCCAGCAGCTTAGAGCTTAGTAGCGGCTACGAGCAGTACTTC

V gene: TRBV5-1
J gene: TRBJ2-7
clone size: few
D gene: NA
CDR3 protein: CASSTGTVYEQYF
CDR3 DNA: TGCGCCAGCAGCACGGGGACGGTCTACGAGCAGTACTTC

V gene: TRBV12-3/TRBV12-4
J gene: TRBJ2-7
clone size: few
D gene: NA
CDR3 protein: CASSWGLSYEQYF
CDR3 DNA: TGTGCCAGCAGTTGGGGGCTTTCCTACGAGCAGTACTTC

V gene: TRBV6-5
J gene: TRBJ2-1
clone size: few
D gene: TRBD1
CDR3 protein: CASQGVEQFF
CDR3 DNA: TGTGCCAGCCAGGGGGTAGAGCAGTTCTTC

V gene: TRBV30
J gene: TRBJ1-4
clone size: few
D gene: TRBD1
CDR3 protein: CAWRLTGGKIGKLFF
CDR3 DNA: TGTGCCTGGAGACTTACAGGGGGCAAAATCGGAAAACTGTTTTTT

V gene: TRBV18
J gene: TRBJ2-3
clone size: few
D gene: NA
CDR3 protein: CASSPPSRVSTDTQYF
CDR3 DNA: TGTGCCAGCTCACCCCCATCGAGGGTTAGCACAGATACGCAGTATTTT